These T cell receptor beta chains were read from a single sample in a study of cytotoxic CD8 clonotypes in ibrutinib-treated CLL. Only in-frame clones appear in the TCRdb table, and some are missing; sequencing was by immunoSEQ multiplex PCR. This table holds about 200,000 clones, over 60% found once. Sequenced material: PBMCs, taken after 24 months of ibrutinib treatment. The receptors derive from a human donor with chronic lymphocytic leukemia. CDR3s include the opening cysteine and the closing phenylalanine or tryptophan. A D gene is named only where the DNA matches it firmly. Clone size, where shown, is once, few, many, or a class for clones that have expanded.

j_call | clone_size | d_call | v_call | cdr3_nt | cdr3_aa
TRBJ2-1 | . | . | TRBV9 | TGTGCCAGCAGCGGTTTAGCGGACAATGAGCAGTTCTTC | CASSGLADNEQFF
TRBJ2-7 | . | TRBD1 | TRBV9 | TGTGCCAGCAGCGGGACAGGGGGAAACTACGAGCAGTACTTC | CASSGTGGNYEQYF
TRBJ1-1 | once | . | TRBV19 | TGTGCCAGTAGTAACTACAGGGTTCGGACTGAAGCTTTCTTT | CASSNYRVRTEAFF
TRBJ1-2 | . | . | TRBV30 | TGTGCCTGGAGTGTGGCAGTGGACTATGGCTACACCTTC | CAWSVAVDYGYTF
TRBJ2-7 | . | . | TRBV11-2 | TGTGCCAGCACTTCCCTCCGGGGGAACAAATACGAGCAGTACTTC | CASTSLRGNKYEQYF
TRBJ2-5 | . | TRBD1 | TRBV5-6 | TGTGCCAGCAGATACCGGGACAGACAAGAGACCCAGTACTTC | CASRYRDRQETQYF
TRBJ2-5 | . | TRBD1 | TRBV7-8 | TGTGCCAGCAGCCATGGGGGGGGACAGGGGATTGAGACCCAGTACTTC | CASSHGGGQGIETQYF
TRBJ1-2 | few | . | TRBV6-5 | TGTGCCAGCAGCCCCGACAGAAACTATGGCTACACCTTC | CASSPDRNYGYTF
TRBJ1-1 | . | . | TRBV7-6 | TGTGCCAGCAGCTCGCTTGGGGGAACTGAAGCTTTCTTT | CASSSLGGTEAFF
TRBJ1-4 | . | TRBD1 | TRBV4-3 | TGCGCCAGCAGCCAAGGGGGACAGGGTAATGAAAAACTGTTTTTT | CASSQGGQGNEKLFF
TRBJ1-3 | few | . | TRBV30 | TGTGCCTCACCAAAAGGGGGGTCTGGAAACACCATATATTTT | CASPKGGSGNTIYF
TRBJ2-1 | . | . | TRBV6-7 | TGTGCCAGCAGAACCTTACCGGGAGACTACAATGAGCAGTTCTTC | CASRTLPGDYNEQFF
TRBJ2-1 | . | TRBD2 | TRBV4-1 | TGCGCCAGCAGCGGCGAGGAGGGACTACAAAAGGAGCAGTTCTTC | CASSGEEGLQKEQFF
TRBJ2-3 | . | . | TRBV7-9 | TGTGCCAGCAGCCCCCCACTTAGGCTCACAGATACGCAGTATTTT | CASSPPLRLTDTQYF
TRBJ2-7 | . | TRBD2 | TRBV9 | TGTGCCAGCGGGGGACTAGCGGGCCCCTACGAGCAGTACTTC | CASGGLAGPYEQYF
TRBJ1-2 | . | . | TRBV7-8 | TGTGCCAGCAGTAGTTCAGCGAACTATGGCTACACCTTC | CASSSSANYGYTF
TRBJ2-3 | . | TRBD2 | TRBV28 | TGTGCCAGCAGCTCAGGTGGGGCGGGAGCGGTAGATACGCAGTATTTT | CASSSGGAGAVDTQYF
TRBJ1-5 | . | . | TRBV19 | TGTGCCAGTAGGCGGGGTTTGGGTCAGCCCCAGCATTTT | CASRRGLGQPQHF
TRBJ1-5 | . | TRBD1 | TRBV6-5 | TGTGCCAGCAGAAACGGACAGGGCGGAAATCAGCCCCAGCATTTT | CASRNGQGGNQPQHF
TRBJ2-7 | . | TRBD1 | TRBV11-2 | TGTGCCAGCAGCCATCTGACAGGGGGGGTCTACGAGCAGTACTTC | CASSHLTGGVYEQYF
TRBJ2-1 | . | TRBD2 | TRBV5-1 | TGCGCCAGCAGCTTGGGTAGCGGGATACGTAATGAGCAGTTCTTC | CASSLGSGIRNEQFF
TRBJ2-1 | . | TRBD2 | TRBV7-6 | TGTGCCAGCAGCTTATCGTTCCTCCCGGGACTAGTGTCCAATGAGCAGTTCTTC | CASSLSFLPGLVSNEQFF
TRBJ1-5 | . | . | TRBV12-5 | TGTGCTAGTGCCCCCCTCCTGGGCAATCAGCCCCAGCATTTT | CASAPLLGNQPQHF
TRBJ1-1 | once | TRBD1 | TRBV15 | TGTGCCACCAGCAAAGGGACAGGATCTTTGAACACTGAAGCTTTCTTT | CATSKGTGSLNTEAFF
TRBJ2-5 | . | . | TRBV5-1 | TGCGCCAGCAGCTTGTTTAGTTATGAAGAGACCCAGTACTTC | CASSLFSYEETQYF
TRBJ1-4 | . | TRBD1 | TRBV30 | TGTGCCTGGAGGGCGGGGACAGGGGGAGAAAAACTGTTTTTT | CAWRAGTGGEKLFF
TRBJ2-7 | few | TRBD2 | TRBV28 | TGTGCCAGCAGTAGGAGTATGGCGGGAGGGCTGGGGGAGCAGTACTTC | CASSRSMAGGLGEQYF